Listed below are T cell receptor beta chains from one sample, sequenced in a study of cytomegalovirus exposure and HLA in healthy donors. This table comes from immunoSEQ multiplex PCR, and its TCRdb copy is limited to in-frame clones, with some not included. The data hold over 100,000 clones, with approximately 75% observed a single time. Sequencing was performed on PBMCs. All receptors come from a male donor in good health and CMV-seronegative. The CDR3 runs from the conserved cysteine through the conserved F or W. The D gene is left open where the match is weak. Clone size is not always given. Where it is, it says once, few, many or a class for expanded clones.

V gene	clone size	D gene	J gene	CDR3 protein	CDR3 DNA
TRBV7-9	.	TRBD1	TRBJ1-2	CASSSGTGVDGYTF	TGTGCCAGCAGCTCTGGGACAGGGGTCGATGGCTACACCTTC
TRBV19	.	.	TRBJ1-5	CASSPQGNQPQHF	TGTGCCAGTAGTCCTCAGGGAAACCAGCCCCAGCATTTT
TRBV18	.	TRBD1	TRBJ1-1	CASSSGGTEAFF	TGTGCCAGCTCGTCAGGGGGGACTGAAGCTTTCTTT
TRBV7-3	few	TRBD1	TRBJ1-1	CASSSTGGWTEAFF	TGTGCCAGCAGCTCTACAGGGGGCTGGACTGAAGCTTTCTTT
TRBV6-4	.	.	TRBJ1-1	CASSVVQAFTEAFF	TGTGCCAGCAGTGTGGTCCAGGCGTTCACTGAAGCTTTCTTT
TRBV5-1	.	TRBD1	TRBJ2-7	CASSLVGTGGLEQYF	TGCGCCAGCAGCTTGGTTGGGACAGGGGGCCTCGAGCAGTACTTC
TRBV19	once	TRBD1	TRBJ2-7	CASSNRQGFSEQYF	TGTGCCAGTAGTAACCGACAGGGGTTCAGCGAGCAGTACTTC
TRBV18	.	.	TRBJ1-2	CASSPERRQTSYGYTF	TGTGCCAGCTCACCGGAACGGCGACAAACCAGCTATGGCTACACCTTC
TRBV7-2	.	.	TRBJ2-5	CASSSAKTQETQYF	TGTGCCAGCAGCTCCGCTAAAACGCAAGAGACCCAGTACTTC
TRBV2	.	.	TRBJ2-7	CASREQGPSSYEQYF	TGTGCCAGCAGGGAACAGGGTCCAAGCTCCTACGAGCAGTACTTC
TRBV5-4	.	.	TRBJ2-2	CASSPRGGAGTTGELFF	TGTGCCAGCAGCCCTAGGGGGGGCGCAGGTACCACCGGGGAGCTGTTTTTT
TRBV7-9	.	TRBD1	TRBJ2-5	CASSFNGQGQETQYF	TGTGCCAGCAGCTTTAACGGACAGGGGCAGGAGACCCAGTACTTC
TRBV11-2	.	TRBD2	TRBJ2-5	CASSLGALAGGGGTQYF	TGTGCCAGCAGCTTAGGAGCGCTAGCGGGGGGCGGGGGGACCCAGTACTTC
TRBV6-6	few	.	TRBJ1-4	CASSYAPRVDEKLFF	TGTGCCAGCAGTTACGCCCCGAGGGTGGATGAAAAACTGTTTTTT
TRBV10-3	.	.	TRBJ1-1	CAIRGTNTEAFF	TGTGCCATCAGGGGCACCAACACTGAAGCTTTCTTT
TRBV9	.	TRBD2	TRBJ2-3	CASSVTSATDTQYF	TGTGCCAGCAGCGTGACTAGCGCCACAGATACGCAGTATTTT
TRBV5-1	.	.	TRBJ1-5	CASSLGGLNQPQHF	TGCGCCAGCAGCTTGGGAGGTCTTAATCAGCCCCAGCATTTT
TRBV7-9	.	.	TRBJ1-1	CASSLAASGGEAFF	TGTGCCAGCAGCTTAGCCGCTTCGGGGGGTGAAGCTTTCTTT
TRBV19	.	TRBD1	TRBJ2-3	CASSIGGDRTGYSTDTQYF	TGTGCCAGTAGTATAGGGGGCGACAGGACAGGCTACTCCACAGATACGCAGTATTTT
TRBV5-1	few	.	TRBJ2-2	CASSLGQGSGGELFF	TGCGCCAGCAGCTTGGGACAGGGTAGCGGCGGGGAGCTGTTTTTT
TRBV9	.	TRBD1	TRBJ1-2	CASSVGTGGYTF	TGTGCCAGCAGCGTCGGGACAGGGGGCTACACCTTC
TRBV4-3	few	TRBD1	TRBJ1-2	CASSPYRGNYGYTF	TGCGCCAGCAGCCCATACAGGGGGAACTATGGCTACACCTTC
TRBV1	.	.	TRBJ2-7	CTSSHNQGLYEQYF	TGCACCAGCAGCCATAACCAAGGACTCTACGAGCAGTACTTC
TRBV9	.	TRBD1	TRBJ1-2	CASSRQGRDGYTF	TGTGCCAGCAGCCGACAGGGGAGAGATGGCTACACCTTC
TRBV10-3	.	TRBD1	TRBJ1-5	CAIGQTQGAGGNQPQHF	TGTGCCATCGGGCAAACACAGGGGGCAGGAGGCAATCAGCCCCAGCATTTT
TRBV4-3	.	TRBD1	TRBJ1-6	CASSQWDSNSPLHF	TGCGCCAGCAGCCAATGGGACAGTAATTCACCCCTCCACTTT
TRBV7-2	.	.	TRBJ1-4	CASRGGGVVEKLFF	TGTGCCAGCAGAGGGGGGGGCGTTGTTGAAAAACTGTTTTTT
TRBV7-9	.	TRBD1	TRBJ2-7	CASSPQTGWHYEQYF	TGTGCCAGCAGCCCCCAGACAGGGTGGCACTACGAGCAGTACTTC
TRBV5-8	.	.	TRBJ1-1	CASSSLRVLAFF	TGTGCCAGCAGCTCATTACGGGTCCTAGCTTTCTTT
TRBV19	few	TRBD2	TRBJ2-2	CASSISSGGIGELFF	TGTGCCAGTAGTATTTCTAGCGGGGGGATCGGGGAGCTGTTTTTT
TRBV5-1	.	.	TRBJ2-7	CASSRDSYEQYF	TGCGCCAGCAGCCGGGACTCCTACGAGCAGTACTTC